This TCR beta chain was found in a study of T cell responses to AZD1222 COVID-19 vaccine (dated by TCRdb to the early 2020s). About the study as a whole: AZD1222 recipients with second doses at about 4 weeks or about 12 weeks were pooled, because spike-specific TCR depth and breadth did not differ between schedules. TCR sequencing was performed for 230 to 250 trial participants, of whom roughly 200 were given two doses of AZD1222 and about 25 were given two doses of MenACWY control vaccine. Trial participants were enrolled by age into 18-55, 56-69 and 70-plus year subgroups, with around 150, 28 and 57 TCR-sequenced participants respectively. Study-wide conclusions, independent of this receptor: Vaccine-associated CD4 TCRs spanned the whole spike protein, with dominant responses in regions 160-218 and 743-854. Because no day 14 peak-response samples were available, repertoires were characterized only after the peak T cell response. In the small 56-69-year group, the increase in depth fell short of significance, most likely because of low power. Epitopes outside the regions mutated in the B.1.351 and B.1.1.7 variants were reportedly recognized by nearly half of the unique spike-specific TCRs. A significant rise in spike-specific TCR breadth and depth was observed after two AZD1222 doses relative to day 0 and relative to MenACWY recipients. Most participants were white British and females outnumbered males, and the authors suggested that clonal diversity may have been underestimated. Conclusions about previously exposed vaccinees are limited, since just six or seven AZD1222 recipients were seropositive for SARS-CoV-2 at baseline.

The CDR3 regions of human TCRbeta chains were analyzed by immunosequencing. Under the source paper's analysis protocol: Repertoire TCRs were checked for matches against a reference library of SARS-CoV-2-specific TCRs that had been generated using the MIRA antigen-specificity platform. Breadth was defined as the fraction of unique TCRs that were SARS-CoV-2-associated. Depth was defined as the fraction of total T cells that were SARS-CoV-2-associated. Using the MIRA data, each spike-specific TCR was assigned both to the spike region to which the TCR was reactive and to a CD4 or CD8 class. Log10-transformed breadth and depth values were compared by one-way ANOVA with Sidak's multiple comparisons tests. This is the immuneACCESS table as TCRdb keeps it, with only in-frame sequences that have V and J called. A part of the clones is gone; compared with another copy, unresolved V genes explain less than half, and the rest is unexplained. D and trimming come from the DNA, and the V and J calls and clone size come from that table. The sample table contains 150,000 or so clones; only one count was recorded for 90% of them. The ten largest clonotypes hold approximately 1.5% of the sample.

As for this clone: This clone's antigen is unknown. The sample holds no much larger clone one base away, and base qualities are not on file.

According to the germline V gene (reference sequence), CDR1 reads SGHNT and CDR2 reads YYREEE. Clipping removes 4 bases from V and 13 bases from J, with 8 as the unmatched junction base count. The CDR3 covers 12 residues, taking in both the cysteine and the phenylalanine. The only DNA kept is the CDR3, 36 bases in frame from the first base. The meaning of the sample's time point label: baseline before first vaccination. Vaccinee samples were obtained from the UK trials COV001 and COV002, which included a single-blind randomized controlled phase 2/3 trial of AZD1222 (ChAdOx1 nCoV-19) in healthy adults. Trial participant PBMC samples were collected at day 0 and day 28 after the second dose for TCRbeta chain sequencing.

The TCR sequence derives from an adult in good health. The rearranged chain carries TRBV5-4 and TRBJ2-1; 7 central bases correspond to TRBD1. The material sequenced was peripheral blood, taken on day 0 of AZD1222 vaccination. Read as DNA, the sequence is TGTGCCAGCAGCCTGGCCGGACAGGCCCAGTTCTTC. This yields the protein CASSLAGQAQFF.